A single sample is the source of the 32 T cell receptor beta chains below, sequenced in a study of cytomegalovirus exposure and HLA in healthy donors. Amplification used 60 Vbeta primers and 13 Jbeta primers. Assay used: immunoSEQ multiplex PCR; TCRdb lists only in-frame clones, some missing. The sample records tens of thousands of clones, about 70% being singletons. The sequencing input was PBMCs. Every receptor here comes from a woman between 45 and 60 years old in good health and CMV-seropositive.

The chain recombines TRBV27 with TRBJ2-7, with a possible D match to TRBD1 (6 bases). The CDR3 extends over 15 amino acids. V was clipped by 4 bases and J by 0 bases, with 13 bases between them. Looked up from germline, CDR1 is MNHEY and CDR2 is SMNVEV (reference sequence). CDR3 amino acids: CASSYKTGSSYEQYF. CDR3 coding DNA: TGTGCCAGCAGTTACAAGACAGGTAGCTCCTACGAGCAGTACTTC.

V and J are TRBV19 and TRBJ2-7; D might be TRBD1 (5 bases). The CDR3 covers 12 residues. Deletions cut 5 bases from V and 2 bases from J, with 7 bases between. The V gene's germline CDR1 is LNHDA and CDR2 SQIVND (reference sequence). CDR3 amino acids: CASSDRTYEQYF. CDR3 sequence (DNA): TGTGCCAGTAGTGACAGAACCTACGAGCAGTACTTC.

This rearrangement joins TRBV5-4 to TRBJ1-5; possibly TRBD1 for D (5 bases). V lost 4 bases and J lost 4, with 12 bases in between. CDR3 length: 14 amino acids. CDR1 is SGHNT and CDR2 is YYREEE in the germline V gene (reference sequence). The CDR3: CASSTPGRNQPQHF. The CDR3 DNA is TGTGCCAGCAGCACCCCAGGGAGGAATCAGCCCCAGCATTTT.

The chain's CDR3 is CASTPTGENTEAFF. The CDR3 DNA reads as TGTGCCAGCACCCCGACAGGAGAGAACACTGAAGCTTTCTTT. The V gene is TRBV27, the J gene TRBJ1-1; maybe TRBD1 (6 bases). Germline V gene lookup returns CDR1 MNHEY and CDR2 SMNVEV (reference sequence). V lost 7 bases to trimming and J lost 1 base, with 13 bases between them. The CDR3 consists of 14 residues.

This clone was recorded only once. This chain joins TRBV19 and TRBJ1-5; tentatively, D is TRBD1 (6 bases). This CDR3 has 15 residues. V lost 1 base, J lost 3 bases, and 10 bases lay in between. The germline V gene has CDR1 LNHDA and CDR2 SQIVND (reference sequence). The CDR3 reads CASSIAGQINQPQHF. The CDR3 bases are TGTGCCAGTAGTATAGCCGGACAGATCAATCAGCCCCAGCATTTT.

This chain links TRBV5-1 with TRBJ2-5; 10 nucleotides align to TRBD2. The V gene's germline CDR1 is SGHRS and CDR2 YFSETQ. There are 15 residues in the CDR3. After removal of 2 bases from V and 5 bases from J, the junction contained 6 bases not matched to a gene. CDR3 sequence: CASSFSGRAGETQYF. Here the CDR3 DNA reads TGCGCCAGCAGCTTCAGCGGGAGGGCCGGGGAGACCCAGTACTTC.

V usage is TRBV5-4 and J usage is TRBJ2-7; 9 positions agree with TRBD2. CDR1 SGHNT and CDR2 YYREEE come from the germline V gene (reference sequence). There are 13 residues in the CDR3. V lost 4 bases, J lost 6 bases, and 5 bases stayed unmatched. CDR3 nucleotide sequence: TGTGCCAGCAGCGACGCGGGAGGGTTCGAGCAGTACTTC. Protein product: CASSDAGGFEQYF.

V gene TRBV28 combines with J gene TRBJ2-2; 14 positions agree with TRBD2. V lost 6 bases, J lost 5 bases, and 5 bases stayed unmatched. The CDR3 loop spans 16 amino acids. Looked up from germline, CDR1 is MDHEN and CDR2 is SYDVKM. The CDR3 region has the DNA TGTGCCAGCAGCCGGACTAGCGGGAGGTTTACCGGGGAGCTGTTTTTT. Encoded protein: CASSRTSGRFTGELFF.

DNA for the CDR3: TGTGCCAGCAGCGTAGGAGCGGAGTCCTACGAGCAGTACTTC. Translated, it gives CASSVGAESYEQYF. The J gene is TRBJ2-7, the V gene TRBV9, with D possibly being TRBD2 (5 bases). CDR3 length: 14 amino acids. CDR1 and CDR2 (germline): SGDLS, YYNGEE. V was cut by 0 bases and J by 1 base, with 8 bases left in between.

The chain uses TRBV18 and TRBJ1-5; D may be TRBD1 (5 bases). The CDR3 has 14 residues. Trimming left V 2 bases short and J 7 bases short, with 12 bases between. Germline V lookup: CDR1 KGHSH, CDR2 LQKENI. The CDR3 DNA sequence: TGTGCCAGCTCACCAAGTGGGGGGTTCCAGCCCCAGCATTTT. It is translated as CASSPSGGFQPQHF.

The chain employs TRBV4-2 and TRBJ2-1; 14 bases match TRBD2. CDR1 is LGHNA and CDR2 is YNFKEQ in the germline V gene. The CDR3 is made up of 17 amino acids. Unmatched junction bases numbered 10, after V lost 5 bases and J lost 7 bases. The CDR3 bases are TGTGCCAGCAGCAGTACCGGGACTAGCGGGAGTAGTAATGAGCAGTTCTTC. Translating gives CASSSTGTSGSSNEQFF.

This chain links TRBV2 with TRBJ2-2, with TRBD1 matching 9 bases. The CDR3 length is 15 residues. The V gene's germline CDR1 is SNHLY and CDR2 FYNNEI. The J segment lost 6 bases and the V segment lost 6 bases, leaving 8 bases of the junction unmatched. CDR3 DNA sequence: TGTGCCAGCAGGGGTCAACAGGGGGCGGCCGGGGAGCTGTTTTTT. Amino acids: CASRGQQGAAGELFF.

The rearrangement joins TRBV9 to TRBJ2-3, with 11 bases aligning to TRBD2. CDR1 and CDR2 (germline): SGDLS, YYNGEE. The CDR3 spans 15 residues. V shed 5 bases and J 3 bases; nucleotides not matched to a gene: 5. CDR3 nucleotide sequence: TGTGCCAGCAGTTTAACTAGCGGGAGAACAGATACGCAGTATTTT. Translating gives CASSLTSGRTDTQYF.

This chain joins TRBV29-1 and TRBJ1-6; 8 nucleotides agree with TRBD1. This CDR3 region has 13 residues. The J segment lost 6 bases and the V segment lost 6 bases, leaving 4 bases of the junction unmatched. The germline V gene encodes CDR1 SQVTM and CDR2 ANQGSEA. CDR3 region: CSVHTGGNSPLHF. The CDR3 DNA reads as TGCAGCGTACATACAGGGGGTAATTCACCCCTCCACTTT.

The rearrangement links TRBV2 to TRBJ2-1, with 9 nucleotides matching TRBD1. V shed 9 bases and J 6 bases; nucleotides not matched to a gene: 9. The CDR3 contains 14 residues. CDR1 is SNHLY and CDR2 is FYNNEI in the germline V gene. CDR3 region: CARQIQGASNEQFF. The CDR3 nucleotides are TGTGCCAGGCAGATACAGGGGGCCTCCAATGAGCAGTTCTTC.

The gene calls are TRBV2 and TRBJ2-1; 11 bases line up with TRBD2. The CDR3 runs to 15 residues. The V gene end was trimmed by 7 bases and the J gene end by 5 bases; junction bases not matched to a gene: 7. Germline loops: CDR1 SNHLY, CDR2 FYNNEI. CDR3 region: CASKIVAGGHNEQFF. The CDR3 region has the DNA TGTGCCAGCAAGATAGTAGCGGGAGGGCACAATGAGCAGTTCTTC.

The J gene is TRBJ2-7, the V gene TRBV6-6, with 9 bases aligning to TRBD1. CDR1 MNHNY and CDR2 SVGAGI come from the germline V gene (reference sequence). This CDR3 is 14 amino acids long. V gave up 5 bases and J gave up 3 bases; unmatched junction bases: 5. The CDR3 coding sequence is TGTGCCAGCAGTCCGATGACAGGGGGCTACGAGCAGTACTTC. Its translation is CASSPMTGGYEQYF.

The V call is TRBV5-1, the J call TRBJ2-5; D remains unclear. The germline CDR1 and CDR2 sequences are SGHRS and YFSETQ. The V gene lost 3 bases and the J gene lost 2 bases, with 5 bases spanning the gap. The CDR3 length is 12 residues. In DNA, the CDR3 is TGCGCCAGCAGCTCGCTACAAGAGACCCAGTACTTC. This encodes CASSSLQETQYF.

The chain uses TRBV6-4 and TRBJ2-2, with no clear D. Per germline, CDR1 MRHNA and CDR2 SNTAGT. Between the trimmed V and J ends, which lost 0 bases and 4 bases, there was a span of 6 bases. The CDR3 is made up of 14 amino acids. CDR3 sequence (DNA): TGTGCCAGCAGTGACTCGGGCACCACCGGGGAGCTGTTTTTT. This gives the protein CASSDSGTTGELFF.

V and J are TRBV30 and TRBJ2-7, with D perhaps matching TRBD1 (6 bases). CDR1 is GTSNPN, CDR2 SVGIG, per germline (reference sequence). This CDR3 spans 12 amino acids. V was pared by 4 bases and J by 4 bases, with 11 bases between. As DNA, the CDR3 is TGTGCCTGGATGGACAGACATTACGAGCAGTACTTC. Residues: CAWMDRHYEQYF.

J is TRBJ2-7 and V is TRBV6-1; D is uncertain. In germline, CDR1 is MNHNS, CDR2 SASEGT. The CDR3 has 11 amino acids. V lost 9 bases and J lost 4, with 10 bases in between. CDR3 region: CASTESYEQYF. The CDR3 nucleotides are TGTGCCAGTACTGAGAGTTACGAGCAGTACTTC.

This clone was counted between two and nine times. The chain employs TRBV7-2 and TRBJ2-5; perhaps TRBD2 as D (6 bases). The length of the CDR3 is 14 residues. V shed 0 bases and J shed 14 bases, with 19 bases lying between them. Germline assignment: CDR1 SGHTA and CDR2 FQGNSA. This CDR3 is CASSLAGPPGATYF. CDR3 coding DNA: TGTGCCAGCAGCTTAGCCGGGCCACCGGGAGCAACCTACTTC.

This chain uses TRBV4-1 with TRBJ1-1; D is ambiguous. CDR1 and CDR2 (germline): MGHRA, YSYEKL. This CDR3 has 14 amino acids. Trimming cost V 3 bases and J 1 base, with 9 bases left between them. Here the CDR3 reads CASSHLGRNTEAFF. In DNA, the CDR3 is TGCGCCAGCAGCCATTTGGGCAGGAACACTGAAGCTTTCTTT.

This clone was seen only a few times. This sequence joins TRBV18 and TRBJ1-2; 9 bases match TRBD1. Germline assignment: CDR1 KGHSH and CDR2 LQKENI. V shed 1 base and J 3 bases; nucleotides not matched to a gene: 3. The CDR3 has 15 residues. The CDR3 here is CASSPRQGDYYGYTF. The CDR3 DNA is TGTGCCAGCTCACCACGACAGGGGGACTACTATGGCTACACCTTC.

The CDR3: CASSSIRDGAKNIQYF. CDR3 nucleotides: TGTGCCAGCAGCAGTATCAGGGATGGTGCCAAAAACATTCAGTACTTC. The chain combines TRBV11-2 with TRBJ2-4, with D perhaps TRBD1 (5 bases). The germline V gene encodes CDR1 SGHAT and CDR2 FQNNGV. The length of the CDR3 is 16 residues. The V gene lost 5 bases and the J gene lost 1 base, with 15 bases spanning the gap.

This clone was found once. The J gene is TRBJ2-5, the V gene TRBV11-2, with D maybe TRBD1 (5 bases). V lost 5 bases to trimming and J lost 2 bases, with 18 bases between them. Germline CDR1 is SGHAT and CDR2 is FQNNGV. The length of the CDR3 is 16 residues. DNA for the CDR3: TGTGCCAGCAGCCAGGGAACGGGCAAGCTGCAAGAGACCCAGTACTTC. It specifies CASSQGTGKLQETQYF.

The chain recombines TRBV7-6 with TRBJ1-1; D is perhaps TRBD1 (5 bases). Germline V gene data show CDR1 as SGHVS and CDR2 as FNYEAQ. The CDR3 contains 13 residues. V dropped 5 bases and J dropped 1 base, with 8 bases sitting between them. CDR3 residues: CASSGRENTEAFF. As DNA, the CDR3 is TGTGCCAGCAGCGGCAGGGAGAACACTGAAGCTTTCTTT.

This clone was found a few times. The chain links TRBV28 to TRBJ2-7, with 7 bases matching TRBD1. From germline, CDR1 is MDHEN and CDR2 SYDVKM. The V segment lost 6 bases and the J segment 0 bases; nucleotides outside the gene matches: 5. CDR3 length: 14 residues. The CDR3 spells CASRGTASSYEQYF. CDR3 DNA sequence: TGTGCCAGCAGGGGGACAGCTAGCTCCTACGAGCAGTACTTC.

The rearrangement uses TRBV19 and TRBJ2-3; D perhaps matches TRBD2 (6 bases). CDR1 and CDR2 (germline): LNHDA, SQIVND (reference sequence). V was shortened by 4 bases and J by 0 bases, with 11 bases between the two germline ends. This CDR3 has 15 amino acids. CDR3: CASSTPGLSTDTQYF. The CDR3 DNA is TGTGCCAGTAGTACCCCGGGACTTAGCACAGATACGCAGTATTTT. Combining the CDR3 with reference TRBV19 and TRBJ2-3 gives the whole variable domain DGGITQSPKYLFRKEGQNVTLSCEQNLNHDAMYWYRQDPGQGLRLIYYSQIVNDFQKGDIAEGYSVSREKKESFPLTVTSAQKNPTAFYLCASSTPGLSTDTQYFGPGTRLTVL.

This clone has a handful of counts. The chain employs TRBV25-1 and TRBJ1-3; unclear D gene. The ends were cut back, 4 bases at V and 7 bases at J, with 8 bases in the middle. This CDR3 spans 12 amino acids. Germline V gene lookup returns CDR1 MGHDK and CDR2 SYGVNS. For the CDR3, the DNA is TGTGCCAGCAGTGTTTCATCCAACACCATATATTTT. Encoded protein: CASSVSSNTIYF.

CDR3 DNA: TGTGCCAGCAGTTTAGGGATGAGGGGAGGGACTGAAGCTTTCTTT. Amino acid sequence: CASSLGMRGGTEAFF. V is TRBV27 and J is TRBJ1-1; tentatively, D is TRBD1 (5 bases). Germline lookup yields CDR1 MNHEY and CDR2 SMNVEV (reference sequence). Trimming took off 2 bases at V and 5 bases at J, with 15 bases between the two ends. The CDR3 consists of 15 residues.

V gene TRBV27 combines with J gene TRBJ2-7; 12 bases agree with TRBD2. V dropped 5 bases and J dropped 4; count of bases not matched to a gene: 3. CDR3 length: 14 residues. Germline loops: CDR1 MNHEY, CDR2 SMNVEV (reference sequence). The DNA of the CDR3 is TGTGCCAGCAGTAGGACTAGCGGGGAGTACGAGCAGTACTTC. Its translation: CASSRTSGEYEQYF.